This is a list of T cell receptor beta chains from one sample in a study of blood T cell repertoires in COVID-19. Using immunoSEQ multiplex PCR, the repertoire was profiled, and TCRdb retains in-frame clones only, with some absent. The data show roughly 140,000 clones, just under 85% seen once. Sequenced: PBMCs or T cells enriched from blood (not recorded which). The receptor set was obtained from a woman aged 35 to 49 who had recovered from COVID-19. Both conserved end residues are part of each CDR3. The D gene is left open where the match is weak. Clone size, where shown, is once, few, many, or a class for clones that have expanded.

d_gene | abundance | j_gene | v_gene | CDR3nt | CDR3aa
TRBD2 | - | TRBJ2-2 | TRBV29-1 | TGCAGCGTTCCCCCGGGGGAGGGCCCGACCGGGGAGCTGTTTTTT | CSVPPGEGPTGELFF
- | - | TRBJ1-5 | TRBV19 | TGTGCCAGTAGTATAGGGGGGGTCCTCAATCAGCCCCAGCATTTT | CASSIGGVLNQPQHF
TRBD2 | - | TRBJ2-6 | TRBV18 | TGTGCCAGCTCACCTCGGACTAGCGGGTCCGGGGCCAACGTCCTGACTTTC | CASSPRTSGSGANVLTF
- | once | TRBJ2-6 | TRBV5-1 | TGCGCCAGCAGCGCGCTACAGGGTAAATCCCTCTCTGGGGCCAACGTCCTGACTTTC | CASSALQGKSLSGANVLTF
- | many | TRBJ1-1 | TRBV3-1/TRBV3-2 | TGTGCCAGCAGCCAAGTACTCGGAAACAGAATGAACACTGAAGCTTTCTTT | CASSQVLGNRMNTEAFF
TRBD1 | - | TRBJ1-1 | TRBV3-1/TRBV3-2 | TGTGCCAGCAGCCTGGACAGGGGTCTATCGGGGGCTTTCTTT | CASSLDRGLSGAFF
- | - | TRBJ1-2 | TRBV9 | TGTGCCAGCATGTCAACATATGGCTACACCTTC | CASMSTYGYTF
- | - | TRBJ1-5 | TRBV7-2 | TGTGCCAGCAGCTTACGGTGGCGGGAAGAGGGCAATCAGCCCCAGCATTTT | CASSLRWREEGNQPQHF
TRBD2 | - | TRBJ2-1 | TRBV19 | TGTGCCAGTAGTATGGGACTAGCATACTACAATGAGCAGTTCTTC | CASSMGLAYYNEQFF
TRBD1 | - | TRBJ1-1 | TRBV7-3 | TGTGCCAGCAGCCTAATGGACAGGGCAACTGAAGCTTTCTTT | CASSLMDRATEAFF
- | - | TRBJ2-5 | TRBV7-9 | TGTGCCAGCAGCTTACGAGTTTCCCTCAAAGAGACCCAGTACTTC | CASSLRVSLKETQYF
- | - | TRBJ1-1 | TRBV10-3 | TGTGCCATCAGTGAGACGGGAGGGCGGACTGAAGCTTTCTTT | CAISETGGRTEAFF
- | - | TRBJ2-5 | TRBV19 | TGTGCCAGTAGTATCAAGGGGGAGACCCAGTACTTC | CASSIKGETQYF
TRBD2 | - | TRBJ2-3 | TRBV6-4 | TGTGCCAGCAGCGCCCTAGCGGGGGGGCAAGTTACGCAGTATTTT | CASSALAGGQVTQYF
- | - | TRBJ1-4 | TRBV27 | TGTGCCAGCAGTTTATCGAGCAGGGATGAAAAACTGTTTTTT | CASSLSSRDEKLFF
TRBD1 | - | TRBJ1-1 | TRBV5-5 | TGTGCCAGCAGCGAGGACAGGGGCACTGAAGCTTTCTTT | CASSEDRGTEAFF
TRBD2 | few | TRBJ2-2 | TRBV19 | TGTGCCAGTAGTACGGGGGGGGACACCCACACCGGGGAGCTGTTTTTT | CASSTGGDTHTGELFF
TRBD2 | once | TRBJ2-7 | TRBV6-5 | TGTGCCAGCAGCTTCGGGGGGACCTACGAGCAGTACTTC | CASSFGGTYEQYF
- | - | TRBJ1-1 | TRBV7-3 | TGTGCCAGCAGCTTAACGTTTCTATGTGGACAGTTAAACACTGAAGCTTTCTTT | CASSLTFLCGQLNTEAFF
- | - | TRBJ1-1 | TRBV27 | TGTGCCAGCAGTTTATTTCCGAGGGGACTCATGAACACTGAAGCTTTCTTT | CASSLFPRGLMNTEAFF
TRBD2 | - | TRBJ2-7 | TRBV5-1 | TGCGCCAGCACAATGATAGCGGGAGGTACGGAAGAGCAGTACTTC | CASTMIAGGTEEQYF
TRBD1 | - | TRBJ2-7 | TRBV5-1 | TGCGCCAGCAGCTTGTCCCCTGGGACAGGGGCCGAGCAGTACTTC | CASSLSPGTGAEQYF
TRBD2 | few | TRBJ2-1 | TRBV6-5 | TGTGCCAGCAGCGGGGGGGAGTACAATGAGCAGTTCTTC | CASSGGEYNEQFF
TRBD1 | - | TRBJ2-7 | TRBV9 | TGTGCCAGCAGCGCGTCAACGGGACAGTACTACGAGCAGTACTTC | CASSASTGQYYEQYF
TRBD2 | - | TRBJ2-5 | TRBV11-2 | TGTGCCAGCAGCCTCGCGGGGGGCGCGGAGACCCAGTACTTC | CASSLAGGAETQYF
TRBD2 | - | TRBJ2-7 | TRBV9 | TGTGCCAGCAGCCCTCGGACTAGCGGGACCTACGAGCAGTACTTC | CASSPRTSGTYEQYF
TRBD2 | - | TRBJ2-1 | TRBV7-8 | TGTGCCAGCAGCCCCCGACTGGCGGGAGTCAATGAGCAGTTCTTC | CASSPRLAGVNEQFF
- | - | TRBJ1-1 | TRBV3-1/TRBV3-2 | TGTGCCAGCAGCCACAGGGATTTCACTGAAGCTTTCTTT | CASSHRDFTEAFF
TRBD2 | once | TRBJ2-3 | TRBV5-1 | TGCGCCAGCAGCCCACACCGGGCCGGGGGGACAGATACGCAGTATTTT | CASSPHRAGGTDTQYF
- | - | TRBJ1-6 | TRBV9 | TGTGCCAGCAGCGTAGAGGGGTCACCCCTCCACTTT | CASSVEGSPLHF
TRBD1 | - | TRBJ2-7 | TRBV9 | TGTGCCAGCAGCGCTGGTGGGGGGACAGGGAGGAGGGAGCAGTACTTC | CASSAGGGTGRREQYF
TRBD2 | - | TRBJ2-5 | TRBV3-1/TRBV3-2 | TGTGCCAGCAGCCAAGATCTCTGGGTGGCGGGAGGGCGCGAAGAGACCCAGTACTTC | CASSQDLWVAGGREETQYF
TRBD2 | - | TRBJ2-1 | TRBV11-2 | TGTGCCAGCAGCTTTTTGGCGGGGGACAATGAGCAGTTCTTC | CASSFLAGDNEQFF
- | - | TRBJ1-2 | TRBV5-4 | TGTGCCAGCAGCGCGGGGGGAGGTAACTATGGCTACACCTTC | CASSAGGGNYGYTF
TRBD1 | - | TRBJ1-2 | TRBV5-1 | TGCGCCAGCAGCCCGGATGGACAGGCCTTCTATGGCTACACCTTC | CASSPDGQAFYGYTF
TRBD1 | - | TRBJ1-4 | TRBV5-1 | TGCGCCAGCAGCTTGGCCGAGGGACAGGGGCTTAGAACTAATGAAAAACTGTTTTTT | CASSLAEGQGLRTNEKLFF
TRBD1 | - | TRBJ1-1 | TRBV6-5 | TGTGCCAGCATTCGGGACAGGGGGCTTGAAGCTTTCTTT | CASIRDRGLEAFF
TRBD2 | once | TRBJ2-1 | TRBV3-1/TRBV3-2 | TGTGCCAGCAGTCTACAGCGGGGTTCCTACAATGAGCAGTTCTTC | CASSLQRGSYNEQFF
TRBD1 | - | TRBJ2-1 | TRBV6-1 | TGTGCCAGCAGTGAAGCGTGGACAGGGGTCAATGAGCAGTTCTTC | CASSEAWTGVNEQFF
- | - | TRBJ2-6 | TRBV19 | TGTGCCAGTAGTATAGGCAGGGGAGCTGGGGCCAACGTCCTGACTTTC | CASSIGRGAGANVLTF
- | - | TRBJ1-2 | TRBV2 | TGTGCCAGCAGTGTCCAGGCCGGTGATGGCTACACCTTC | CASSVQAGDGYTF
TRBD2 | once | TRBJ2-2 | TRBV5-1 | TGCGCCAGCAGCTTGGGGACTAGGGGTACCGGGGAGCTGTTTTTT | CASSLGTRGTGELFF
TRBD2 | - | TRBJ2-1 | TRBV11-2 | TGTGCCAGCAGCCTACGACTAGCGGGAGGACGAGGCCTCTACAATGAGCAGTTCTTC | CASSLRLAGGRGLYNEQFF